These 19 T cell receptor beta chains originate from one sample sequenced in a study of blood T cell repertoires in COVID-19. The repertoire was sequenced with immunoSEQ multiplex PCR; TCRdb's copy has only in-frame clones and lacks some. The sample records roughly 250,000 clones, around 89% being singletons. Specimen: peripheral blood. The receptors shown here come from a woman aged 40-49 years with acute or convalescent COVID-19.

The genes are TRBV12-3 or TRBV12-4 and TRBJ2-7, with D perhaps matching TRBD2 (5 bases). V was trimmed by 3 bases and J by 6 bases, leaving 12 bases between them. The CDR3 is 13 amino acids. This CDR3 is CASSFSGLGEQYV. The DNA of the CDR3 is TGTGCCAGCAGTTTCTCGGGGTTAGGCGAGCAGTACGTC.

The chain couples TRBV7-2 to TRBJ2-5, with 7 bases aligning to TRBD2. Germline CDR1 is SGHTA and CDR2 is FQGNSA. Germline trimming cut 1 base from V and 4 bases from J; bases unmatched to any gene: 12. CDR3 length equals 17 residues. The CDR3 loop is CASSLVYGGGFGETQYF. The DNA for the CDR3 is TGTGCCAGCAGCTTAGTATACGGGGGAGGGTTTGGAGAGACCCAGTACTTC.

This chain connects TRBV19 to TRBJ2-2, with no clear D. The CDR3 is 16 amino acids. Germline V gives CDR1 LNHDA, CDR2 SQIVND (reference sequence). Trimming took off 3 bases at V and 0 bases at J, with 11 bases between the two ends. Written as DNA, the CDR3 is TGTGCCAGTAGTATTGCCCAGTTCGCGAACACCGGGGAGCTGTTTTTT. It codes for CASSIAQFANTGELFF. The whole variable domain, remainder taken from reference TRBV19 and TRBJ2-2, is DGGITQSPKYLFRKEGQNVTLSCEQNLNHDAMYWYRQDPGQGLRLIYYSQIVNDFQKGDIAEGYSVSREKKESFPLTVTSAQKNPTAFYLCASSIAQFANTGELFFGEGSRLTVL.

This chain links TRBV6-1 with TRBJ1-1; D ambiguous. Looked up from germline, CDR1 is MNHNS and CDR2 is SASEGT. This CDR3 contains 16 residues. The V end lost 3 bases, the J end lost 3 bases, and 17 bases lay between the germline ends. CDR3 sequence (DNA): TGTGCCAGCAGTGATGCCCGTGGACTGCCCTACACTGAAGCTTTCTTT. Amino acids: CASSDARGLPYTEAFF.

The chain links TRBV6-5 to TRBJ1-5; the match to TRBD1 covers 8 bases. Germline assignment: CDR1 MNHEY and CDR2 SVGAGI. The CDR3 loop spans 16 amino acids. The ends lost 4 bases at V and 4 bases at J; junction bases unmatched: 9. The CDR3 is CASSSSDRGINQPQHF. The CDR3 DNA follows: TGTGCCAGCAGTTCCAGCGACAGGGGTATAAATCAGCCCCAGCATTTT.

The J gene is TRBJ1-1, the V gene TRBV5-1; 7 nucleotides align to TRBD1. Germline lookup yields CDR1 SGHRS and CDR2 YFSETQ. With 6 bases clipped from V and 4 bases from J, the junction kept 9 bases outside the gene matches. CDR3 length: 14 amino acids. CDR3 protein: CASMVGGAGTEAFF. The CDR3 DNA sequence: TGCGCCAGCATGGTAGGGGGCGCCGGCACTGAAGCTTTCTTT.

This sequence joins TRBV11-3 and TRBJ2-5; no definite D call. V was cut by 1 base and J by 0 bases, with 15 bases left in between. Germline lookup yields CDR1 SGHNT and CDR2 YENEEA. The CDR3 runs 17 residues. CDR3 coding DNA: TGTGCCAGCAGCTTAGGGTCGAGCGCGCCCTACCAAGAGACCCAGTACTTC. Translated: CASSLGSSAPYQETQYF.

The chain couples TRBV5-4 to TRBJ2-4; 7 positions match TRBD2. J was trimmed by 8 bases and V by 0 bases; bases with no gene match: 2. Germline CDR1 reads SGHNT; CDR2 reads YYREEE (reference sequence). The CDR3 spans 13 residues. CDR3 sequence reads: CASSLEGGDIQYF. The CDR3 bases are TGTGCCAGCAGCTTGGAGGGAGGGGACATTCAGTACTTC.

The CDR3 region is CASSTSVSSGNTIYF. Written as DNA, the CDR3 is TGTGCCAGTAGTACTTCTGTCAGCTCTGGAAACACCATATATTTT. J is TRBJ1-3 and V is TRBV19, with unresolved D. The germline V gene encodes CDR1 LNHDA and CDR2 SQIVND (reference sequence). V lost 4 bases to trimming and J lost 0 bases, with 10 bases between them. The CDR3 contains 15 residues.

The sample holds one count of this clone. This CDR3 is CASSEWTGAGELFF. CDR3 sequence (DNA): TGTGCCAGCAGTGAGTGGACAGGGGCCGGGGAGCTGTTTTTT. The chain joins TRBV6-1 to TRBJ2-2; 9 nucleotides line up with TRBD1. The V and J ends lost 3 bases and 6 bases, in that order; junction bases with no gene match: 2. The CDR3 is 14 residues long. Per the germline V gene, CDR1 is MNHNS and CDR2 is SASEGT.

The chain combines TRBV6-6 with TRBJ1-2, with a possible D match to TRBD1 (5 bases). CDR1 and CDR2 from the germline V gene are MNHNY and SVGAGI (reference sequence). Trimming cost V 4 bases and J 6 bases, with 15 bases left between them. The CDR3 length is 14 residues. CDR3 DNA sequence: TGTGCCAGCAGTTTATATTCAGGGAAGGATGGCTACACCTTC. Translation: CASSLYSGKDGYTF.

This chain joins TRBV2 and TRBJ1-2, with 9 bases that match TRBD1. Germline V gene sequence: CDR1 SNHLY, CDR2 FYNNEI. CDR3 length: 15 residues. The junction had 8 bases not matched to a gene; V was cut back by 6 bases and J by 3 bases. The CDR3 DNA follows: TGTGCCAGCAGATTTGGACAGGGGCTCGACTATGGCTACACCTTC. It yields the protein CASRFGQGLDYGYTF. The variable domain in full, completed from reference TRBV2 and TRBJ1-2, reads EPEVTQTPSHQVTQMGQEVILRCVPISNHLYFYWYRQILGQKVEFLVSFYNNEISEKSEIFDDQFSVERPDGSNFTLKIRSTKLEDSAMYFCASRFGQGLDYGYTFGSGTRLTVV.

This rearrangement joins TRBV5-6 to TRBJ2-1; 12 nucleotides line up with TRBD2. Per the germline V gene, CDR1 is SGHDT and CDR2 is YYEEEE. Trimming took 3 bases from V and 7 from J; bases not matched to a gene: 8. CDR3 size: 16 residues. The CDR3 loop reads CASSWELAGGSNEQFF. In DNA, the CDR3 is TGTGCCAGCAGCTGGGAACTAGCGGGGGGATCAAATGAGCAGTTCTTC.

V and J are TRBV9 and TRBJ1-3, with 7 bases fitting TRBD1. The CDR3 extends over 17 amino acids. The V gene end was trimmed by 4 bases and the J gene end by 1 base; junction bases not matched to a gene: 11. Germline V gene lookup returns CDR1 SGDLS and CDR2 YYNGEE. Here the CDR3 DNA reads TGTGCCAGCAGCCCGCGTCCCGGGACAGTTTCTGGAAACACCATATATTTT. It yields the protein CASSPRPGTVSGNTIYF.

This chain connects TRBV5-4 to TRBJ1-6; D gene ambiguous. V was clipped by 4 bases and J by 7 bases, with 12 bases between them. Germline lookup yields CDR1 SGHNT and CDR2 YYREEE (reference sequence). The length of the CDR3 is 14 residues. In DNA form, the CDR3 reads TGTGCCAGCAGCCGCGTGGAGGACAATTCACCCCTCCACTTT. This codes for CASSRVEDNSPLHF. Supplemented by reference TRBV5-4 and TRBJ1-6, the full variable domain reads ETGVTQSPTHLIKTRGQQVTLRCSSQSGHNTVSWYQQALGQGPQFIFQYYREEENGRGNFPPRFSGLQFPNYSSELNVNALELDDSALYLCASSRVEDNSPLHFGNGTRLTVT.

The J gene is TRBJ1-3, the V gene TRBV18; D uncertain. CDR3 size: 15 residues. CDR1 KGHSH and CDR2 LQKENI come from the germline V gene. Between the trimmed V and J ends, which lost 4 bases and 0 bases, there was a span of 10 bases. The CDR3 DNA is TGTGCCAGCTCACTAACAGTGGGCTCTGGAAACACCATATATTTT. Its protein product is CASSLTVGSGNTIYF.

The chain recombines TRBV2 with TRBJ1-1, with 7 bases lining up with TRBD1. From germline, CDR1 is SNHLY and CDR2 FYNNEI. The CDR3 has 15 residues. J lost 1 base, V lost 6 bases, and 8 bases had no gene match. CDR3 nucleotide sequence: TGTGCCAGCAGGTGGACAGGCTCCCGGAACACTGAAGCTTTCTTT. This codes for CASRWTGSRNTEAFF.

V usage is TRBV19 and J usage is TRBJ1-1, with D unresolved. V was shortened by 5 bases and J by 1 base, with 8 bases between the two germline ends. Germline V gene data show CDR1 as LNHDA and CDR2 as SQIVND (reference sequence). This CDR3 spans 13 amino acids. The CDR3 spells CASSFGGNTEAFF. CDR3 bases: TGTGCCAGTAGTTTTGGAGGGAACACTGAAGCTTTCTTT.

This chain connects TRBV29-1 to TRBJ1-3, with D unclear. Trimming pared 0 bases from V and 0 bases from J, leaving 6 bases between. Germline loops: CDR1 SQVTM, CDR2 ANQGSEA. The CDR3 consists of 14 residues. The CDR3 coding sequence is TGCAGCGTTGAAGACCAGTACTCTGGAAACACCATATATTTT. Its protein is CSVEDQYSGNTIYF. Drawing the rest from reference TRBV29-1 and TRBJ1-3, the complete variable domain is SAVISQKPSRDICQRGTSLTIQCQVDSQVTMMFWYRQQPGQSLTLIATANQGSEATYESGFVIDKFPISRPNLTFSTLTVSNMSPEDSSIYLCSVEDQYSGNTIYFGEGSWLTVV.